This paragraph reports one TCR beta chain. Measured with immunoSEQ multiplex PCR; TCRdb has only the in-frame clones, and not every one. In the table there are roughly 1.5 million clones, approximately 98% of which are singletons. Germline V gene lookup returns CDR1 LGHNA and CDR2 YNFKEQ. The CDR3 runs 13 residues. V lost 4 bases to trimming and J lost 3 bases, with 10 bases between them. This specimen belongs to a study of shared clonotypes between healthy human individuals. V and J are TRBV4-2 and TRBJ2-7, with D tentatively TRBD2 (5 bases). The origin of this receptor is a young man in good health. The source material was naive CD4+ T cells sorted from blood. Noted subset: CD45RA+ positively selected. In nucleotides, the CDR3 is TGTGCCAGCAGCCGGGAGTTGTACTACGAGCAGTACTTC. Residues: CASSRELYYEQYF.